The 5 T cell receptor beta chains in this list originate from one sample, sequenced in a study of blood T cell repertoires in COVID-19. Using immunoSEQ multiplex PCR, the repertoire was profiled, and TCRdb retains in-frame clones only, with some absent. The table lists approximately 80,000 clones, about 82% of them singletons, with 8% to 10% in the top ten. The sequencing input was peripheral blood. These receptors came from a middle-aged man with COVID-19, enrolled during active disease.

As DNA, the CDR3 is TGCAGCGTTGATGCGCTAGCGGGTACCAAAGAGACCCAGTACTTC. Amino acids: CSVDALAGTKETQYF. The chain carries TRBV29-1 and TRBJ2-5, with 8 bases matching TRBD2. The CDR3 spans 15 residues. From germline, CDR1 is SQVTM and CDR2 ANQGSEA. V dropped 3 bases and J dropped 3; count of bases not matched to a gene: 9.

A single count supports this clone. CDR3 sequence (DNA): TGTGCCACCAGCAGAGGTAGACAGAACAGGGGCTCCTACAATGAGCAGTTCTTC. Protein: CATSRGRQNRGSYNEQFF. V and J are TRBV15 and TRBJ2-1; 7 bases map to TRBD1. Germline V gene lookup returns CDR1 LNHNV and CDR2 YYDKDF (reference sequence). This CDR3 is built from 18 residues. V was clipped by 1 base and J by 0 bases; unmatched bases: 9.

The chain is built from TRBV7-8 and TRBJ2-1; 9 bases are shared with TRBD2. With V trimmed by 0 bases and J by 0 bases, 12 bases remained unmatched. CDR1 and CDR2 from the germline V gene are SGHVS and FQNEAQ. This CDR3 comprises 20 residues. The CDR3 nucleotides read TGTGCCAGCAGCTTAGCGCACGGACTAGCGTCGAAGAGCTCCTACAATGAGCAGTTCTTC. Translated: CASSLAHGLASKSSYNEQFF. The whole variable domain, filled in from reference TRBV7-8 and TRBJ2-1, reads GAGVSQSPRYKVAKRGQDVALRCDPISGHVSLFWYQQALGQGPEFLTYFQNEAQLDKSGLPSDRFFAERPEGSVSTLKIQRTQQEDSAVYLCASSLAHGLASKSSYNEQFFGPGTRLTVL.

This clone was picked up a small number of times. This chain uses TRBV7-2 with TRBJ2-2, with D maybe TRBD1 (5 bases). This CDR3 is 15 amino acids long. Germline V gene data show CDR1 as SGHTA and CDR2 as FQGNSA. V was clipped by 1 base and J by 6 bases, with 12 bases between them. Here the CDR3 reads CASSLVRERSGELFF. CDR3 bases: TGTGCCAGCAGCTTAGTCAGGGAAAGATCCGGGGAGCTGTTTTTT.

The CDR3 nucleotides read TGCAGCGTTGAGAGGATTCCTTATGGCTACACCTTC. This encodes CSVERIPYGYTF. This rearrangement joins TRBV29-1 to TRBJ1-2, with D hard to call. Germline V lookup: CDR1 SQVTM, CDR2 ANQGSEA. V shed 3 bases and J shed 5 bases, with 10 bases lying between them. The CDR3 loop spans 12 amino acids.